Below, 25 T cell receptor beta chains from the same sample are listed, as sequenced in a study of Graves' ophthalmopathy and Graves' hyperthyroidism. The TCR beta CDR3 regions underwent amplification from RNA transcripts. Amplification began with first-round RT-PCR using HTBI primers, then second-round multiplex PCR was performed. One entry per CDR3 protein, called by TCRdb with MiXCR from the multiplex PCR reads. This sample has over a million distinct CDR3 sequences, with roughly two fifths found just once. The sequenced sample was peripheral blood or thyroid tissue (not recorded which). The receptor source for this set is an adult man with Graves' hyperthyroidism.

The table lists this clonotype with many counts. The rearrangement links TRBV12-3 or TRBV12-4 to TRBJ1-1; D unclear. V was trimmed by 7 bases and J by 1 base, leaving 10 bases between them. The CDR3 contains 13 residues. The CDR3 sequence: CASTPLANTEAFF. DNA of the CDR3: TGTGCCAGCACCCCATTAGCGAACACTGAAGCTTTCTTT.

This clonotype came up many times. The chain recombines TRBV7-8 with TRBJ2-2; D uncertain. Between the trimmed V and J ends, which lost 3 bases and 5 bases, there was a span of 10 bases. The CDR3 has 14 residues. Germline values: CDR1 SGHVS, CDR2 FQNEAQ. The CDR3 sequence: CASSFFEMTGELFF. The CDR3 coding sequence is TGTGCCAGCAGCTTTTTCGAGATGACCGGGGAGCTGTTTTTT.

Concerning this clonotype: This may be a read error, as it is one base from a much larger clone. V is TRBV19 and J is TRBJ1-5; maybe TRBD1 (5 bases). The length of the CDR3 is 19 residues. Per germline, CDR1 LNHDA and CDR2 SQIVND (reference sequence). CDR3 sequence (DNA): TGTGCCGGTAGTCGATTTCGTGGTGGCGGGGGATATAGCAATCAGCCCCAGCATTTT. It specifies CAGSRFRGGGGYSNQPQHF.

The rearrangement uses TRBV29-1 and TRBJ1-1; 10 nucleotides agree with TRBD1. The V and J ends lost 5 bases and 0 bases, in that order; junction bases with no gene match: 18. This CDR3 contains 19 residues. Germline CDR1 and CDR2: SQVTM and ANQGSEA. In DNA form, the CDR3 reads TGCAGCGTTTATACCTCCGGGACAGGGGAGAGGAGCATGAACACTGAAGCTTTCTTT. It translates to CSVYTSGTGERSMNTEAFF.

The chain is built from TRBV7-9 and TRBJ2-7, with TRBD1 matching over 9 bases. Germline trimming cut 6 bases from V and 0 bases from J; bases unmatched to any gene: 9. This CDR3 has 16 residues. Per germline, CDR1 SEHNR and CDR2 FQNEAQ (reference sequence). The DNA for the CDR3 is TGTGCCAGCAGTCAAGGACAGGGGAGGCCCTCCTACGAGCAGTACTTC. Protein product: CASSQGQGRPSYEQYF.

This clonotype occurred a few times. The chain uses TRBV10-3 and TRBJ1-3; D remains ambiguous. Germline V CDR1 and CDR2: ENHRY, SYGVKD. The V end lost 10 bases, the J end lost 2 bases, and 18 bases lay between the germline ends. CDR3 length equals 15 residues. CDR3: CASHFGQTAGNTIYF. CDR3 coding DNA: TGTGCCAGCCACTTCGGGCAGACGGCTGGAAACACCATATATTTT.

Worth noting for this clonotype: This sequence may be a read error, since a much larger clone differs from it by one base. This chain joins TRBV11-1 and TRBJ1-1, with unresolved D. The V gene's germline CDR1 is SGHAT and CDR2 FQDESV (reference sequence). This CDR3 is 12 amino acids long. V was pared by 2 bases and J by 7 bases, with 8 bases between. Here the CDR3 DNA reads TGTGCCAGCAGCTTATTGGGGTTTGAAGCTTTCTTT. It is translated as CASSLLGFEAFF.

As DNA, the CDR3 is TGTGCCAGCAGCGTTGCGGGAGGGGCGGCGACTAACTATGGCTACACCTTC. The encoded protein is CASSVAGGAATNYGYTF. V usage is TRBV7-9 and J usage is TRBJ1-2, with D possibly being TRBD1 (5 bases). This CDR3 comprises 17 residues. CDR1 is SEHNR and CDR2 is FQNEAQ in the germline V gene (reference sequence). The germline V and J ends were trimmed by 5 bases and 0 bases, with 19 bases remaining between them. The variable domain in full, with the rest retrieved from reference TRBV7-9 and TRBJ1-2, is DTGVSQNPRHKITKRGQNVTFRCDPISEHNRLYWYRQTLGQGPEFLTYFQNEAQLEKSRLLSDRFSAERPKGSFSTLEIQRTEQGDSAMYLCASSVAGGAATNYGYTFGSGTRLTVV.

The chain is built from TRBV10-3 and TRBJ1-6; possible D gene TRBD1, 5 bases. The CDR3 runs 13 residues. CDR1 and CDR2 from the germline V gene are ENHRY and SYGVKD. Trimming took 1 base from V and 7 from J, leaving 5 bases between them. CDR3 residues: CAISEWDNSPLHF. CDR3 in DNA: TGTGCCATCAGTGAGTGGGACAATTCACCCCTCCACTTT.

As to this clonotype: A read error may produce the germline difference seen at one junction end. DNA of the CDR3: TGCAGTGCTGGGGGCGCGAGCATTCAGCCCCAGCATTTT. It yields the protein CSAGGASIQPQHF. The J gene is TRBJ1-5, the V gene TRBV20-1; D might be TRBD1 (6 bases). The germline gives CDR1 DFQATT, CDR2 SNEGSKA (reference sequence). The CDR3 consists of 13 residues.

This clonotype appeared many times. The chain combines TRBV14 with TRBJ2-2; D possibly matches TRBD1 or TRBD2 (5 bases each). Per germline, CDR1 SGHDN and CDR2 FVKESK. V lost 1 base, J lost 1 base, and 7 bases lay in between. This CDR3 has 15 residues. CDR3 DNA: TGTGCCAGCAGCCAAGTGAGGGGGAACACCGGGGAGCTGTTTTTT. This translates into CASSQVRGNTGELFF.

DNA for the CDR3: TGTGCCAGCATGTCGAACACAAATTCACCCCTCCACTTT. Encoded protein: CASMSNTNSPLHF. The genes are TRBV28 and TRBJ1-6; D not certain. V was cut by 7 bases and J by 7 bases, with 11 bases left in between. The CDR3 extends over 13 amino acids. The V gene's germline CDR1 is MDHEN and CDR2 SYDVKM.

This clonotype was detected many times. The chain joins TRBV5-5 to TRBJ2-5, with D unresolved. The CDR3 has 11 amino acids. Trimming left V 7 bases short and J 5 bases short, with 9 bases between. Germline CDR1 reads SGHKS; CDR2 reads YYEKEE (reference sequence). CDR3 region: CASVGMETQYF. The CDR3 DNA is TGTGCCAGCGTGGGAATGGAGACCCAGTACTTC.

At least ten counts were recorded for this clonotype. The chain links TRBV5-1 to TRBJ1-3; 9 bases are shared with TRBD1. This CDR3 is 17 amino acids long. Germline V lookup: CDR1 SGHRS, CDR2 YFSETQ. V shed 1 base and J 1 base; nucleotides not matched to a gene: 6. The CDR3 DNA sequence: TGCGCCAGCAGCTTGAGTACAGGGGGCTCTTCTGGAAACACCATATATTTT. Translating it yields CASSLSTGGSSGNTIYF. Using reference TRBV5-1 and TRBJ1-3 for the parts outside the CDR3, the full variable domain is KAGVTQTPRYLIKTRGQQVTLSCSPISGHRSVSWYQQTPGQGLQFLFEYFSETQRNKGNFPGRFSGRQFSNSRSEMNVSTLELGDSALYLCASSLSTGGSSGNTIYFGEGSWLTVV.

The rearrangement links TRBV3-1 to TRBJ1-2; no clear D. CDR1 and CDR2 (germline): LGHDT, YNNKEL (reference sequence). This CDR3 has 14 residues. Between the trimmed V and J ends, which lost 0 bases and 8 bases, there was a span of 13 bases. The CDR3 coding sequence is TGTGCCAGCAGCCAAGAGGCAGGCCGCGGAGGCTACACCTTC. This translates into CASSQEAGRGGYTF.

This chain connects TRBV7-9 to TRBJ1-4; no clear D. This CDR3 comprises 14 residues. The germline V gene has CDR1 SEHNR and CDR2 FQNEAQ (reference sequence). V lost 5 bases, J lost 6 bases, and 13 bases lay in between. CDR3 sequence (DNA): TGTGCCAGCAGCGTGACCGAGACCCATGAAAAACTGTTTTTT. Encoded protein: CASSVTETHEKLFF.

This clonotype was recorded at least ten times. The chain recombines TRBV4-3 with TRBJ1-2; no clear D. In germline, CDR1 is LGHNA, CDR2 YSLEER. V was pared by 1 base and J by 6 bases, with 12 bases between. This CDR3 region has 14 residues. In DNA, the CDR3 is TGCGCCAGCAGCCAAGTTTCGGGGAGCAATGGCTACACCTTC. Amino acids: CASSQVSGSNGYTF.

The gene calls are TRBV25-1 and TRBJ1-2; D possibly corresponds to TRBD1 (5 bases). V was pared by 8 bases and J by 8 bases, with 12 bases between. The CDR3 covers 11 residues. Looked up from germline, CDR1 is MGHDK and CDR2 is SYGVNS. CDR3 DNA sequence: TGTGCCAGCTACGACAGCTACGGCTACACCTTC. Amino acid sequence: CASYDSYGYTF.

This clonotype was seen ten or more times. The chain employs TRBV5-1 and TRBJ2-2, with D unresolved. V was pared by 4 bases and J by 7 bases, with 14 bases between. The CDR3 contains 14 residues. CDR1 is SGHRS, CDR2 YFSETQ, per germline. CDR3 bases: TGCGCCAGCAGCCCTGGGATCCAGGACGGGGAGCTGTTTTTT. This encodes CASSPGIQDGELFF.

There are many counts of this clonotype. The rearrangement uses TRBV20-1 and TRBJ1-6, with TRBD1 identical over 7 bases. The CDR3 totals 15 residues. Unmatched junction bases numbered 9, after V lost 3 bases and J lost 7 bases. CDR1 and CDR2 (germline): DFQATT, SNEGSKA (reference sequence). In nucleotides, the CDR3 is TGCAGTGCTAGGCGGGACAGCCTTCTAAATTCACCCCTCCACTTT. It codes for CSARRDSLLNSPLHF.

This clonotype was seen only once. An end of the junction does not agree with germline; a read error may underlie this. The chain carries TRBV5-6 and TRBJ2-5; D is undetermined. The CDR3 runs 14 residues. Germline CDR1 and CDR2: SGHDT and YYEEEE. The CDR3, as DNA: TGTGCCAGCAGCTTGTACGGATTCCAAGAGATCCAGTACTTC. This translates into CASSLYGFQEIQYF.

This sequence joins TRBV5-4 and TRBJ1-3; D gene ambiguous. V was clipped by 2 bases and J by 2 bases, with 11 bases between them. The CDR3 has 15 amino acids. Per the germline V gene, CDR1 is SGHNT and CDR2 is YYREEE (reference sequence). The CDR3 spells CASSFEPLTGNTIYF. The CDR3 DNA reads TGTGCCAGCAGCTTTGAGCCGCTAACTGGAAACACCATATATTTT.

At least ten counts were recorded for this clonotype. This chain connects TRBV15 to TRBJ1-2, with no clear D. CDR1 and CDR2 from the germline V gene are LNHNV and YYDKDF (reference sequence). V lost 0 bases to trimming and J lost 4 bases, with 9 bases between them. The CDR3 runs 14 residues. This CDR3 reads CATSRDDGTYGYTF. CDR3 DNA sequence: TGTGCCACCAGCAGAGATGACGGAACCTATGGCTACACCTTC.

The chain employs TRBV28 and TRBJ1-2, with D unresolved. Germline V CDR1 and CDR2: MDHEN, SYDVKM. This CDR3 contains 13 residues. V gave up 8 bases and J gave up 1 base, with 11 bases separating them. CDR3 in amino acids: CASAVSLNYGYTF. As DNA, the CDR3 is TGTGCCAGCGCCGTATCCCTTAACTATGGCTACACCTTC.

The chain is built from TRBV10-3 and TRBJ1-2, with a weak D call TRBD1 (5 bases). Trimming took 8 bases from V and 8 from J, leaving 15 bases between them. The CDR3 is 12 residues long. CDR1 and CDR2 (germline): ENHRY, SYGVKD. CDR3 DNA sequence: TGTGCCATCGGACGAGGGGTGGGAGGCTACACCTTC. As protein: CAIGRGVGGYTF.